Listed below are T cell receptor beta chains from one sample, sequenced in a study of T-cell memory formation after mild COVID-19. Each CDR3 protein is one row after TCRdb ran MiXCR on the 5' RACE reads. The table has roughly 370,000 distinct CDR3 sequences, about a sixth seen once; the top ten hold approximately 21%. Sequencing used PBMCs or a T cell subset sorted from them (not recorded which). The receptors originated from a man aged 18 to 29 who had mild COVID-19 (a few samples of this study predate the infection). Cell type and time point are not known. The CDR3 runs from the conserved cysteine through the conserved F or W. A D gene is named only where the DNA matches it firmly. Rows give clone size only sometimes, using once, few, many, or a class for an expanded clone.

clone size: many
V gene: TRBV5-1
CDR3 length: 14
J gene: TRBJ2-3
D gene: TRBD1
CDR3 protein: CASSSGTGRDTQYF
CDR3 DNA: TGCGCCAGCAGCTCCGGGACAGGGAGGGATACGCAGTATTTT

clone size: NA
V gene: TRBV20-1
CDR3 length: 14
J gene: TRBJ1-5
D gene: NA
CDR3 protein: CSASGGYSNQPQHF
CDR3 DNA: TGCAGTGCTAGCGGGGGATATAGCAATCAGCCCCAGCATTTT

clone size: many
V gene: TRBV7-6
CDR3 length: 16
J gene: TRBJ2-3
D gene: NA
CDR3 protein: CASSLDAKGVTDTQYF
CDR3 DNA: TGTGCCAGCAGCTTGGACGCCAAGGGGGTAACAGATACGCAGTATTTT

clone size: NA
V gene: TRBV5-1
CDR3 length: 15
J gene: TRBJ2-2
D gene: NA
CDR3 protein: CASSLVQGISGELFF
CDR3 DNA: TGCGCCAGCAGCTTGGTACAGGGAATCTCCGGGGAGCTGTTTTTT

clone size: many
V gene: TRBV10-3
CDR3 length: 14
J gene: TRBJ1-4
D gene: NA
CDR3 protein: CAISESGGEEKLFF
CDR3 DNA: TGTGCCATCAGTGAGTCTGGAGGGGAGGAAAAACTGTTTTTT

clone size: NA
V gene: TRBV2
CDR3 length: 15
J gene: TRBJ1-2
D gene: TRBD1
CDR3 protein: CASSEKDRGLDGYTF
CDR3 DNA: TGTGCCAGCAGTGAAAAGGACAGGGGGCTAGATGGCTACACCTTC

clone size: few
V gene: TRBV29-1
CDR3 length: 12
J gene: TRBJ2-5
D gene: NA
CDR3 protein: CSVPLEIGDQYF
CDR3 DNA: TGCAGCGTTCCACTAGAGATAGGGGACCAGTACTTC

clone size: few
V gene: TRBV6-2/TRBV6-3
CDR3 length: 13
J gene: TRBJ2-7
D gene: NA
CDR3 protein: CASSYGPSYEQYF
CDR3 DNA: TGTGCCAGCAGTTACGGGCCCTCCTACGAGCAGTACTTC

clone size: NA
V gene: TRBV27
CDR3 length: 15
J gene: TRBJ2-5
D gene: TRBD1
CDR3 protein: CASSLTTGGAETQYF
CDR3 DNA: TGTGCCAGCAGTCTAACGACAGGGGGGGCAGAGACCCAGTACTTC

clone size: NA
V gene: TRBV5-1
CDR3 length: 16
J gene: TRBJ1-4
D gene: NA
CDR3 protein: CASSLGWGRSNEKLFF
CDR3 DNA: TGCGCCAGCAGCCTTGGTTGGGGACGGTCTAATGAAAAACTGTTTTTT

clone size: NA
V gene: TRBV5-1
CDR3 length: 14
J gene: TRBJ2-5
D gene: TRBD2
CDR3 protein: CASSPSGAEETQYF
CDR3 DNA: TGCGCCAGCAGCCCAAGCGGGGCTGAAGAGACCCAGTACTTC

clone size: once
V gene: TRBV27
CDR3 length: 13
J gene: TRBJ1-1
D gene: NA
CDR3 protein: CASSFGRGGNAFF
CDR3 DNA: TGTGCCAGCAGTTTCGGGAGGGGAGGGAATGCTTTCTTT

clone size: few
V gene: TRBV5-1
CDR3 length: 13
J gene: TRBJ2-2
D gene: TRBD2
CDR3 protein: CASSSGATGELFF
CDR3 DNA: TGCGCCAGCAGTAGCGGGGCCACCGGGGAGCTGTTTTTT

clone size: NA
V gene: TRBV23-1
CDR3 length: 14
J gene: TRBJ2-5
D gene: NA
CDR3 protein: CASRAAAGGETQYF
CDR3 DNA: TGCGCCAGCAGGGCGGCGGCAGGGGGGGAGACCCAGTACTTC

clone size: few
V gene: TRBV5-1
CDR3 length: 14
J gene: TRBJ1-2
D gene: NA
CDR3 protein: CASSLVQGTYGYTF
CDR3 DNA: TGCGCCAGCAGCTTGGTCCAGGGGACCTATGGCTACACCTTC

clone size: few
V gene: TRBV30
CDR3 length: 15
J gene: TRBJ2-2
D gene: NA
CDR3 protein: CAWSVGRRNTGELFF
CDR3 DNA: TGTGCCTGGAGTGTAGGAAGGCGAAACACCGGGGAGCTGTTTTTT

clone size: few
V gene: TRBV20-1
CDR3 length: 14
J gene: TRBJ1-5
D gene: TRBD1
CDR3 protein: CSASDRGLNQPQHF
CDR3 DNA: TGCAGTGCATCTGACAGGGGGCTGAATCAGCCCCAGCATTTT

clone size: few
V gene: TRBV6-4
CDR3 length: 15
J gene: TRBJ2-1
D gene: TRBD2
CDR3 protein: CASSNGLAGVSEQFF
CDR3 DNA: TGTGCCAGCAGTAACGGACTAGCGGGGGTCAGTGAGCAGTTCTTC

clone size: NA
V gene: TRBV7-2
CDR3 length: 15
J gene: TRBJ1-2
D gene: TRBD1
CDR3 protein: CASSLRTGANYGYTF
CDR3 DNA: TGTGCCAGCAGCCTGAGGACAGGAGCTAACTATGGCTACACCTTC

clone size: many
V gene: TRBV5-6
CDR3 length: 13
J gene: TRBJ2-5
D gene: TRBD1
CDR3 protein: CASSQEQGETQYF
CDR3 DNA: TGTGCCAGCAGCCAGGAACAGGGGGAGACCCAGTACTTC

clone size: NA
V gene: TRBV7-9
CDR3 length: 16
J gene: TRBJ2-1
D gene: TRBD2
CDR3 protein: CASSFSGGAIYNEQFF
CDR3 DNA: TGTGCCAGCAGCTTCAGCGGGGGGGCGATCTACAATGAGCAGTTCTTC

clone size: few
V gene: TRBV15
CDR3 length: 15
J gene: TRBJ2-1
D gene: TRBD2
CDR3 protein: CATSRDSGGPNEQFF
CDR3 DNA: TGTGCCACCAGCAGAGACAGCGGGGGCCCAAATGAGCAGTTCTTC

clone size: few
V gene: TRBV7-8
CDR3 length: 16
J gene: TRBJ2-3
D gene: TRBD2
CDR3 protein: CASSLLGAGSTDTQYF
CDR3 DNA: TGTGCCAGCAGCCTACTAGGAGCGGGGAGCACAGATACGCAGTATTTT

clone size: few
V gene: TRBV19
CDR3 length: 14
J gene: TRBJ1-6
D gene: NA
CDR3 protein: CASSIGRGGAPLHF
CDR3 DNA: TGTGCCAGTAGTATCGGCCGCGGAGGGGCACCCCTCCACTTT

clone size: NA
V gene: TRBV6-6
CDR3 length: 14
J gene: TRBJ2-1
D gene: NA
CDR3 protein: CASVGVSPRNEQFF
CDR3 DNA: TGTGCCAGCGTCGGAGTCAGCCCAAGGAATGAGCAGTTCTTC

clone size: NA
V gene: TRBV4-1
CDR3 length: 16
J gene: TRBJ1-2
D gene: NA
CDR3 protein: CASSRTQIGGAYGYTF
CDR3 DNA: TGCGCCAGCAGCCGCACGCAGATTGGCGGGGCCTATGGCTACACCTTC

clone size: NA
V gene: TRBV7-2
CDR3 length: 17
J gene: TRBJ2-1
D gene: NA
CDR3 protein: CASSLVSPRGAYNEQFF
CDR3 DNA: TGTGCCAGCAGCTTAGTTTCCCCCCGGGGCGCCTACAATGAGCAGTTCTTC

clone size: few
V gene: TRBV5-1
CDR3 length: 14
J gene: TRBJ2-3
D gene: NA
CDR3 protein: CASSLVAPPDTQYF
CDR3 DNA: TGCGCCAGCAGCTTGGTAGCCCCCCCGGATACGCAGTATTTT

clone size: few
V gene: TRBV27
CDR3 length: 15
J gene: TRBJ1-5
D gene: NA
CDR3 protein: CASSPWGYSNQPQHF
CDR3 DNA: TGTGCCAGCAGTCCTTGGGGTTATAGCAATCAGCCCCAGCATTTT

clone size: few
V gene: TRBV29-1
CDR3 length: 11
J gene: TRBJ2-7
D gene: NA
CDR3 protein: CSVEEGVEQYF
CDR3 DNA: TGCAGCGTTGAAGAGGGGGTCGAGCAGTACTTC

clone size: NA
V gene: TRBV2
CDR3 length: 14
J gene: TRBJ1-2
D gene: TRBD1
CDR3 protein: CASTTEQGVKGYTF
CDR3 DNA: TGTGCCAGCACCACGGAACAGGGGGTGAAAGGCTACACCTTC

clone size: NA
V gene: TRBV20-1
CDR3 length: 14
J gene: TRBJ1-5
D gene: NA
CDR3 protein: CSARGGDYNQPQHF
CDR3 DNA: TGCAGTGCTAGAGGTGGAGACTACAATCAGCCCCAGCATTTT

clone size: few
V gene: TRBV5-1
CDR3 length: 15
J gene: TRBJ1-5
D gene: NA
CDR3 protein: CASSTVPGLPWAQHF
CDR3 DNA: TGCGCCAGCAGCACGGTCCCGGGACTCCCTTGGGCCCAGCATTTT

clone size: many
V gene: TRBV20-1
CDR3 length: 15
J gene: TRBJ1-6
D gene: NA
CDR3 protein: CSARSQASYNSPLHF
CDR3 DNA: TGCAGTGCTAGAAGCCAGGCATCCTATAATTCACCCCTCCACTTT

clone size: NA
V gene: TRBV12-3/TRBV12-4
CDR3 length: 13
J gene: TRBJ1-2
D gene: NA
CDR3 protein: CASSDRNVGGYTF
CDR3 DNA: TGTGCCAGCAGTGACAGGAACGTAGGAGGCTACACCTTC

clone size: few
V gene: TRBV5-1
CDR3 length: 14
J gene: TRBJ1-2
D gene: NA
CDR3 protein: CASSRAGSNYGYTF
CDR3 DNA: TGCGCCAGCAGCAGGGCAGGGTCAAACTATGGCTACACCTTC

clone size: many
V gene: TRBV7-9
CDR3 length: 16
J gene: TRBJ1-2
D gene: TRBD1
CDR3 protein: CASSPGQGLEWGGYTF
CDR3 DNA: TGTGCCAGCAGCCCCGGACAGGGATTGGAATGGGGAGGCTACACCTTC

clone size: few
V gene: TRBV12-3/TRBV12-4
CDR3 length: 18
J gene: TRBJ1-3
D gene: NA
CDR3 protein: CASSPPTASHAGGNTIYF
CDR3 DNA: TGTGCCAGCAGTCCCCCGACAGCTTCCCACGCGGGTGGAAACACCATATATTTT

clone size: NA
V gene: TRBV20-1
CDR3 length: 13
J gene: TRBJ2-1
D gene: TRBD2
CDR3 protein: CSVHRTSHHEQFF
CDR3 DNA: TGCAGTGTTCATCGGACTAGCCACCATGAGCAGTTCTTC

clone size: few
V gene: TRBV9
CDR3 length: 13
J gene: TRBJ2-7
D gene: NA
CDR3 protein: CASSLTSSGEQYF
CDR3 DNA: TGTGCCAGCAGCTTGACTAGTTCGGGCGAGCAGTACTTC

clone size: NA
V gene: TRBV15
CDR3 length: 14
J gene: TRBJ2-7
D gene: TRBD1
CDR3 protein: CATSPGQPLYEQYF
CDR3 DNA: TGTGCCACCAGTCCGGGACAGCCACTCTACGAGCAGTACTTC

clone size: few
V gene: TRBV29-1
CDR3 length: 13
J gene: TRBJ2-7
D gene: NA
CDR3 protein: CSAATSSLGEQYF
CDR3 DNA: TGCAGCGCGGCCACTAGCAGCCTGGGCGAGCAGTACTTC

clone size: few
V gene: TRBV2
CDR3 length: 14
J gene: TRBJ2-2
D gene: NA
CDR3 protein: CASSESVGDRELFF
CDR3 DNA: TGTGCCAGCAGTGAATCGGTGGGGGACCGGGAGCTGTTTTTT

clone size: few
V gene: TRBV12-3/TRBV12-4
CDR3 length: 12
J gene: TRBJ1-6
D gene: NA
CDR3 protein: CASSFHDRPLHF
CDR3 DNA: TGTGCCAGCAGTTTCCATGATAGGCCCCTCCACTTT

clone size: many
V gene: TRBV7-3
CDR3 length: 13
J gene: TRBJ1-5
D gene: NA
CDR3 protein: CASSLMPNQPQHF
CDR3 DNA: TGTGCCAGCAGCTTAATGCCAAATCAGCCCCAGCATTTT

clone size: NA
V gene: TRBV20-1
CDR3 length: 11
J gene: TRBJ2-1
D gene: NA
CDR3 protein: CSANEGHEQFF
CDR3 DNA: TGCAGTGCCAACGAGGGCCATGAGCAGTTCTTC

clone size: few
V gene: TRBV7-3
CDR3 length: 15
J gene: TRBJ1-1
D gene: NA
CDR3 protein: CASSLSLGANTEAFF
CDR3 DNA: TGTGCCAGCAGCTTAAGTTTAGGAGCGAACACTGAAGCTTTCTTT

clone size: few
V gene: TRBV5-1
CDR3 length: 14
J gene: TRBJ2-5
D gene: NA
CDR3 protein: CASSLDPTGETQYF
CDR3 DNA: TGCGCCAGCAGCTTGGACCCAACGGGAGAGACCCAGTACTTC